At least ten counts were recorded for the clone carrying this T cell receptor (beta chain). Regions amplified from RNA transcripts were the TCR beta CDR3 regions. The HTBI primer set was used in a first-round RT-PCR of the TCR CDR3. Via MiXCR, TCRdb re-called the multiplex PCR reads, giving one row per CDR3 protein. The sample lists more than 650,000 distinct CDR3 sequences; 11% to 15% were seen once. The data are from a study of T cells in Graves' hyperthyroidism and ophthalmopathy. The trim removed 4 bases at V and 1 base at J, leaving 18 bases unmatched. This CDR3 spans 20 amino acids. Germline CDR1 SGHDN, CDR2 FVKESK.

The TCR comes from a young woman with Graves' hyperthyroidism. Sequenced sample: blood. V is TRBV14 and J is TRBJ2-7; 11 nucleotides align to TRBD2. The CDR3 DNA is TGTGCCAGCAGCCCCCTACAGGGTACTAGCGGGAGAGGTATGTCCTACGAGCAGTACTTC. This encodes CASSPLQGTSGRGMSYEQYF.